This T cell receptor beta chain stems from a study of OX40 agonist ivuxolimab in advanced cancers. The V end lost 3 bases, the J end lost 0 bases, and 4 bases lay between the germline ends. CDR3 length: 13 amino acids. Germline CDR1 and CDR2: MGHRA and YSYEKL. The protocol was immunoSEQ multiplex PCR, while the TCRdb copy is restricted to in-frame clones and leaves out a portion. The table records around 67,000 clones, 80% of them present only once. J is TRBJ2-3 and V is TRBV4-1; no reliable D call. The TCR comes from an adult with an advanced solid tumor such as melanoma, head and neck, liver or kidney cancer. Sequencing was performed on CD4+ or CD8+ T cells sorted from blood, taken in a trial of the OX40 agonist ivuxolimab. CDR3 sequence: CASSQRSTDTQYF. Here the CDR3 DNA reads TGCGCCAGCAGCCAGAGAAGCACAGATACGCAGTATTTT.